The clone carrying this TCR beta chain appeared a few times. What it binds is not known. Of the isolated RNA, all was reverse transcribed, and so the sequenced material was expressed TCRB transcripts. Clones were read by immunoSEQ multiplex PCR, and TCRdb kept only the in-frame ones, dropping some. Of more than 350,000 clones listed, about 10% are singletons. Germline loops: CDR1 SQVTM, CDR2 ANQGSEA. The CDR3 runs 15 residues. V lost 5 bases, J lost 4 bases, and 18 bases lay in between. The data are from a study of beta chain features in type 1 diabetes. Study-wide results and caveats: Overrepresentation of cells with high TCR expression could result from cDNA sequencing. PCR might preferentially amplify shorter templates, equally in patients and controls. The study found that naive, central memory and Treg TCRB repertoires appeared more similar in patients than in healthy donors.

The source is a woman under 30 in good health. Specimen: naive CD4+ T cells from blood. The V gene is TRBV29-1, the J gene TRBJ2-1; TRBD1 might be the D (5 bases). The CDR3 bases are TGCAGCGTTTTGGGGCCCGGGCCCTCTTACAATGAGCAGTTCTTC. Residues: CSVLGPGPSYNEQFF.